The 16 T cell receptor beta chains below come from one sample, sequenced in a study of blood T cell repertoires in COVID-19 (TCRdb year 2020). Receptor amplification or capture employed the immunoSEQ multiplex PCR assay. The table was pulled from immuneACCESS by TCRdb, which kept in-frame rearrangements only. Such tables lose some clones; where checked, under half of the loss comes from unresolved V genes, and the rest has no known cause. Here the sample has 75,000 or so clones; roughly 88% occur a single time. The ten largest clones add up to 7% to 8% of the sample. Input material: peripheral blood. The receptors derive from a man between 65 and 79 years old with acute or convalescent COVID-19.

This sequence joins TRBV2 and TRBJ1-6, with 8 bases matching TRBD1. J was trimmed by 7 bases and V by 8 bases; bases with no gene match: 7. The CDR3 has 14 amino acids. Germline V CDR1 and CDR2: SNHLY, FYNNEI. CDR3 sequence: CASATGTGNSPLHF. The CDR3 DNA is TGTGCCAGCGCAACCGGGACAGGCAATTCACCCCTCCACTTT.

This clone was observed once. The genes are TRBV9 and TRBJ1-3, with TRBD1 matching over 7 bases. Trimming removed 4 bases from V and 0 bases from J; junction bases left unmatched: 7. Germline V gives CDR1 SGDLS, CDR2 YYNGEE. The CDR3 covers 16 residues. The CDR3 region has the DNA TGTGCCAGCAGCCCGGCAGGGGGGAGCTCTGGAAACACCATATATTTT. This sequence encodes CASSPAGGSSGNTIYF.

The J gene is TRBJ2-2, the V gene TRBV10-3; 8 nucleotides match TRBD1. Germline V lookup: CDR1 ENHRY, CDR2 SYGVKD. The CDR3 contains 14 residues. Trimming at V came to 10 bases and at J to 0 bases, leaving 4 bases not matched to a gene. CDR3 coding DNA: TGTGCCACGGGGGACAGGACGAACACCGGGGAGCTGTTTTTT. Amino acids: CATGDRTNTGELFF.

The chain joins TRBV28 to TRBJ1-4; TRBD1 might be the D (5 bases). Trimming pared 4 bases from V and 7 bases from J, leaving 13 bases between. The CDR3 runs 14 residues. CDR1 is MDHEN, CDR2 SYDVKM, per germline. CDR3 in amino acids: CASSSPGRGEKLFF. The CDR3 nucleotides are TGTGCCAGCAGTTCCCCAGGGCGTGGTGAAAAACTGTTTTTT.

The DNA of the CDR3 is TGCAGCGTAGTGACGGGGAGCGGATACGAGCAGTACTTC. Its translation: CSVVTGSGYEQYF. This chain links TRBV29-1 with TRBJ2-7, with D possibly matching TRBD2 (5 bases). Germline V CDR1 and CDR2: SQVTM, ANQGSEA. V shed 6 bases and J shed 4 bases, with 16 bases lying between them. CDR3 length: 13 amino acids.

This CDR3 reads CASSDKPSVAGEPNEQFF. CDR3 nucleotide sequence: TGTGCCAGCAGTGACAAACCTTCGGTAGCGGGAGAACCCAATGAGCAGTTCTTC. The chain uses TRBV2 and TRBJ2-1; 9 positions agree with TRBD2. Germline CDR1 is SNHLY and CDR2 is FYNNEI. The CDR3 is made up of 18 amino acids. The J segment lost 6 bases and the V segment lost 3 bases, leaving 15 bases of the junction unmatched.

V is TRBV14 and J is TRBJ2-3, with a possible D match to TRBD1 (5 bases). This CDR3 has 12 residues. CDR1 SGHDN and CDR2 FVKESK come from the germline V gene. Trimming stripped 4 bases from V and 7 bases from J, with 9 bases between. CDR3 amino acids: CASSRREHTQYF. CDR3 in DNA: TGTGCCAGCAGCCGCAGGGAACATACGCAGTATTTT.

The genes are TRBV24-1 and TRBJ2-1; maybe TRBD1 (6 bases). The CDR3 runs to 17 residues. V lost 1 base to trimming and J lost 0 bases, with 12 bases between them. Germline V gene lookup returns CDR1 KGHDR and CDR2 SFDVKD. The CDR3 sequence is CATSDFEGTRSYNEQFF. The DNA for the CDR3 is TGTGCCACCAGTGATTTTGAAGGGACACGCTCCTACAATGAGCAGTTCTTC.

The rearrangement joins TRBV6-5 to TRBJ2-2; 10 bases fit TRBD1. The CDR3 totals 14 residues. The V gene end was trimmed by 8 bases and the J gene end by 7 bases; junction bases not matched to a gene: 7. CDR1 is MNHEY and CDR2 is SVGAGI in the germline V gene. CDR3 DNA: TGTGCCAGCTCGGGACAGGGGACCGGCGGGGAGCTGTTTTTT. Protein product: CASSGQGTGGELFF.

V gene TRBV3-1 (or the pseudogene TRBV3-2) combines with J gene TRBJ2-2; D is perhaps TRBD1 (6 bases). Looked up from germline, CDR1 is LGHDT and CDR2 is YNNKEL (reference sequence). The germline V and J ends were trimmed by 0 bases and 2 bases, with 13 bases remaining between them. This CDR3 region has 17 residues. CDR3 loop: CASSQDEGQINTGELFF. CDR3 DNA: TGTGCCAGCAGCCAAGATGAGGGACAAATTAACACCGGGGAGCTGTTTTTT.

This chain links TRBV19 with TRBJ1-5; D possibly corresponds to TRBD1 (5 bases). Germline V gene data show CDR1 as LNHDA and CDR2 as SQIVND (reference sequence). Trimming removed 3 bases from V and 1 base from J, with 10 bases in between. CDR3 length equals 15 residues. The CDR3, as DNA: TGTGCCAGTAGTATTTCCAGGGCAAGCAATCAGCCCCAGCATTTT. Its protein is CASSISRASNQPQHF.

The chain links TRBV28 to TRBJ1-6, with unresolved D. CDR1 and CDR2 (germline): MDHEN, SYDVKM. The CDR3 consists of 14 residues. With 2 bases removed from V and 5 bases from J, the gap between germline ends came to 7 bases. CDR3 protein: CASSLKENNSPLHF. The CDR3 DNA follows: TGTGCCAGCAGTTTAAAAGAGAATAATTCACCCCTCCACTTT.

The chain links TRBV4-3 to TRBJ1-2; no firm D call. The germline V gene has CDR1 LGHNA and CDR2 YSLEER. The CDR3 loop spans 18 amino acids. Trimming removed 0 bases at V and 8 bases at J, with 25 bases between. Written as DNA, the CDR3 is TGCGCCAGCAGCCAAGAAGCCCTCCGGGTCAGCCCGACTCAGGGCTACACCTTC. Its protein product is CASSQEALRVSPTQGYTF.

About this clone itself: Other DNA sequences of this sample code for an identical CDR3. The DNA of the CDR3 is TGTGCCAGCAGCTTGGGCGGAGGATACAATGAGCAGTTCTTC. Its protein product is CASSLGGGYNEQFF. V is TRBV5-4 and J is TRBJ2-1; a weak D match, TRBD2 (5 bases). The CDR3 extends over 14 amino acids. Germline V gene sequence: CDR1 SGHNT, CDR2 YYREEE (reference sequence). V dropped 0 bases and J dropped 4 bases, with 8 bases sitting between them.

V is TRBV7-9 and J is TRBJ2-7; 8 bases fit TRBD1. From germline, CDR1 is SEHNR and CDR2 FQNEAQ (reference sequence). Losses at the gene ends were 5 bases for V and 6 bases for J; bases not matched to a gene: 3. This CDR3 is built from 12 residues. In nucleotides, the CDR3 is TGTGCCAGCAGCCGAACAGGGGGCGAGCAGTACTTC. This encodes CASSRTGGEQYF.

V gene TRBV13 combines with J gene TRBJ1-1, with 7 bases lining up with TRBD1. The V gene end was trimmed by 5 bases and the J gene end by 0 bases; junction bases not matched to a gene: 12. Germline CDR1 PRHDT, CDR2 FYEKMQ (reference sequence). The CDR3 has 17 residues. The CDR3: CASSTLLQGSMNTEAFF. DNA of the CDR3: TGTGCCAGCAGCACCCTACTACAGGGGTCAATGAACACTGAAGCTTTCTTT.